The 14 T cell receptor beta chains in this list originate from one sample, sequenced in a study of shared clonotypes between healthy human individuals. The table came from immunoSEQ multiplex PCR; TCRdb's copy has only in-frame clones and leaves some out. The sample comprises around 2,100,000 clones, roughly 95% of which are singletons, and 0.95% to 1.5% rests with the top ten. CD45RO-negative, CCR7-selected cells formed the naive CD8 fraction, which excluded terminally differentiated effector memory CD45RA+ cells. Input material: naive CD8+ T cells sorted from blood. These receptors were collected from a man between 18 and 35 years old in good health.

J is TRBJ2-7 and V is TRBV28; 7 positions agree with TRBD1. The trim removed 5 bases at V and 3 bases at J, leaving 13 bases unmatched. The CDR3 totals 16 residues. The germline V gene encodes CDR1 MDHEN and CDR2 SYDVKM. The CDR3 sequence is CASSLTGTASDYEQYF. In DNA form, the CDR3 reads TGTGCCAGCAGTCTCACCGGGACAGCCTCCGACTACGAGCAGTACTTC. The full variable domain, with the rest looked up from reference TRBV28 and TRBJ2-7, is DVKVTQSSRYLVKRTGEKVFLECVQDMDHENMFWYRQDPGLGLRLIYFSYDVKMKEKGDIPEGYSVSREKKERFSLILESASTNQTSMYLCASSLTGTASDYEQYFGPGTRLTVT.

V and J are TRBV5-6 and TRBJ2-2; D is unclear. V lost 6 bases to trimming and J lost 7 bases, with 10 bases between them. CDR1 is SGHDT, CDR2 YYEEEE, per germline. The CDR3 is 12 amino acids. The DNA of the CDR3 is TGTGCCAGCATTTCCCAGAGCGGGGAGCTGTTTTTT. Its translation: CASISQSGELFF.

This chain connects TRBV2 to TRBJ2-3; 11 bases fit TRBD2. After removal of 7 bases from V and 1 base from J, the junction contained 7 bases not matched to a gene. The CDR3 is made up of 16 amino acids. CDR1 is SNHLY, CDR2 FYNNEI, per germline. The CDR3 DNA sequence: TGTGCCAGCAAGACTAGCGGGATTCGCGGCACAGATACGCAGTATTTT. This translates into CASKTSGIRGTDTQYF.

V gene TRBV11-2 combines with J gene TRBJ1-4; D uncertain. CDR3 length equals 17 residues. Looked up from germline, CDR1 is SGHAT and CDR2 is FQNNGV. The V gene lost 0 bases and the J gene lost 6 bases, with 17 bases spanning the gap. CDR3: CASSLDVDGRGDEKLFF. The CDR3 DNA follows: TGTGCCAGCAGCTTAGATGTTGATGGGCGAGGCGATGAAAAACTGTTTTTT.

V usage is TRBV7-9 and J usage is TRBJ2-3; no clear D. V was shortened by 5 bases and J by 0 bases, with 21 bases between the two germline ends. The CDR3 length is 18 residues. Germline assignment: CDR1 SEHNR and CDR2 FQNEAQ (reference sequence). The DNA for the CDR3 is TGTGCCAGCAGCACTCCCAACGAAGACCGGAGTAGCACAGATACGCAGTATTTT. Translation gives CASSTPNEDRSSTDTQYF.

Concerning this clone: Different DNA sequences within this sample yield the same CDR3. V is TRBV27 and J is TRBJ2-3; D is uncertain. The V gene's germline CDR1 is MNHEY and CDR2 SMNVEV (reference sequence). This CDR3 comprises 13 residues. V dropped 5 bases and J dropped 0 bases, with 6 bases sitting between them. The CDR3 bases are TGTGCCAGCAGTCTCGGAAGCACAGATACGCAGTATTTT. It yields the protein CASSLGSTDTQYF.

The chain has TRBV10-1 and TRBJ1-3; 9 nucleotides match TRBD1. CDR1 is WNHNN and CDR2 is SYGVQD in the germline V gene (reference sequence). The CDR3 sequence is 16 residues long. Germline trimming cut 5 bases from V and 0 bases from J; bases unmatched to any gene: 5. Here the CDR3 reads CASSKGQGNSGNTIYF. The CDR3 region has the DNA TGCGCCAGCAGTAAGGGACAGGGAAACTCTGGAAACACCATATATTTT.

As to this clone: A read error may account for a junction end that differs from germline. The chain uses TRBV9 and TRBJ1-1, with D perhaps matching TRBD1 (5 bases). The CDR3 is 16 amino acids. Per germline, CDR1 SGDLS and CDR2 YYNGEE. CDR3 residues: CASSVGPQEWNPEAFF. DNA of the CDR3: TGTGCCAGCAGCGTAGGGCCACAGGAGTGGAACCCTGAAGCTTTCTTT.

Comments on this clone: This specimen includes other DNA sequences encoding the same CDR3. The J gene is TRBJ1-6, the V gene TRBV27, with D hard to call. In germline, CDR1 is MNHEY, CDR2 SMNVEV (reference sequence). Trimming took 2 bases from V and 10 from J, leaving 12 bases between them. CDR3 length: 14 residues. The CDR3 loop reads CASSLVGSDSPLHF. DNA for the CDR3: TGTGCCAGCAGTTTAGTGGGGAGCGACTCACCCCTCCACTTT.

The chain has TRBV10-2 and TRBJ2-2; 9 nucleotides match TRBD1. This CDR3 has 18 residues. Germline values: CDR1 WSHSY, CDR2 SAAADI. The junction had 15 bases not matched to a gene; V was cut back by 6 bases and J by 4 bases. The DNA for the CDR3 is TGCGCCAGCAGCACAGGGGGCGTCCTAGCGGCTTCCACCGGGGAGCTGTTTTTT. Protein: CASSTGGVLAASTGELFF.

This chain links TRBV27 with TRBJ1-5, with a weak D call TRBD1 (6 bases). The CDR3 is 15 residues long. Germline CDR1 MNHEY, CDR2 SMNVEV (reference sequence). Trimming removed 4 bases at V and 2 bases at J, with 12 bases between. CDR3 region: CASSSLQGGNQPQHF. The CDR3, as DNA: TGTGCCAGCAGTTCCTTACAGGGTGGCAATCAGCCCCAGCATTTT.

The chain joins TRBV7-9 to TRBJ1-2; possible D gene TRBD1, 6 bases. Germline V gene data show CDR1 as SEHNR and CDR2 as FQNEAQ (reference sequence). This CDR3 comprises 16 residues. V lost 5 bases, J lost 4 bases, and 20 bases lay in between. Here the CDR3 reads CASSQSGGGRGYGYTF. CDR3 DNA: TGTGCCAGCAGCCAAAGCGGGGGCGGCCGAGGCTATGGCTACACCTTC.

The chain joins TRBV2 to TRBJ2-7; tentative D call: TRBD2 (6 bases). The germline V and J ends were trimmed by 4 bases and 0 bases, with 13 bases remaining between them. The CDR3 is 15 amino acids. CDR1 is SNHLY, CDR2 FYNNEI, per germline. CDR3 nucleotides: TGTGCCAGCAGTGGGGGAGGTCTTAGCTCCTACGAGCAGTACTTC. Encoded protein: CASSGGGLSSYEQYF.

V gene TRBV5-6 combines with J gene TRBJ1-1; D ambiguous. The CDR3 runs 12 residues. Trimming removed 4 bases at V and 6 bases at J, with 10 bases between. CDR1 is SGHDT and CDR2 is YYEEEE in the germline V gene. For the CDR3, the DNA is TGTGCCAGCAGCCCTTTGTCGGCTGAAGCTTTCTTT. Encoded protein: CASSPLSAEAFF.